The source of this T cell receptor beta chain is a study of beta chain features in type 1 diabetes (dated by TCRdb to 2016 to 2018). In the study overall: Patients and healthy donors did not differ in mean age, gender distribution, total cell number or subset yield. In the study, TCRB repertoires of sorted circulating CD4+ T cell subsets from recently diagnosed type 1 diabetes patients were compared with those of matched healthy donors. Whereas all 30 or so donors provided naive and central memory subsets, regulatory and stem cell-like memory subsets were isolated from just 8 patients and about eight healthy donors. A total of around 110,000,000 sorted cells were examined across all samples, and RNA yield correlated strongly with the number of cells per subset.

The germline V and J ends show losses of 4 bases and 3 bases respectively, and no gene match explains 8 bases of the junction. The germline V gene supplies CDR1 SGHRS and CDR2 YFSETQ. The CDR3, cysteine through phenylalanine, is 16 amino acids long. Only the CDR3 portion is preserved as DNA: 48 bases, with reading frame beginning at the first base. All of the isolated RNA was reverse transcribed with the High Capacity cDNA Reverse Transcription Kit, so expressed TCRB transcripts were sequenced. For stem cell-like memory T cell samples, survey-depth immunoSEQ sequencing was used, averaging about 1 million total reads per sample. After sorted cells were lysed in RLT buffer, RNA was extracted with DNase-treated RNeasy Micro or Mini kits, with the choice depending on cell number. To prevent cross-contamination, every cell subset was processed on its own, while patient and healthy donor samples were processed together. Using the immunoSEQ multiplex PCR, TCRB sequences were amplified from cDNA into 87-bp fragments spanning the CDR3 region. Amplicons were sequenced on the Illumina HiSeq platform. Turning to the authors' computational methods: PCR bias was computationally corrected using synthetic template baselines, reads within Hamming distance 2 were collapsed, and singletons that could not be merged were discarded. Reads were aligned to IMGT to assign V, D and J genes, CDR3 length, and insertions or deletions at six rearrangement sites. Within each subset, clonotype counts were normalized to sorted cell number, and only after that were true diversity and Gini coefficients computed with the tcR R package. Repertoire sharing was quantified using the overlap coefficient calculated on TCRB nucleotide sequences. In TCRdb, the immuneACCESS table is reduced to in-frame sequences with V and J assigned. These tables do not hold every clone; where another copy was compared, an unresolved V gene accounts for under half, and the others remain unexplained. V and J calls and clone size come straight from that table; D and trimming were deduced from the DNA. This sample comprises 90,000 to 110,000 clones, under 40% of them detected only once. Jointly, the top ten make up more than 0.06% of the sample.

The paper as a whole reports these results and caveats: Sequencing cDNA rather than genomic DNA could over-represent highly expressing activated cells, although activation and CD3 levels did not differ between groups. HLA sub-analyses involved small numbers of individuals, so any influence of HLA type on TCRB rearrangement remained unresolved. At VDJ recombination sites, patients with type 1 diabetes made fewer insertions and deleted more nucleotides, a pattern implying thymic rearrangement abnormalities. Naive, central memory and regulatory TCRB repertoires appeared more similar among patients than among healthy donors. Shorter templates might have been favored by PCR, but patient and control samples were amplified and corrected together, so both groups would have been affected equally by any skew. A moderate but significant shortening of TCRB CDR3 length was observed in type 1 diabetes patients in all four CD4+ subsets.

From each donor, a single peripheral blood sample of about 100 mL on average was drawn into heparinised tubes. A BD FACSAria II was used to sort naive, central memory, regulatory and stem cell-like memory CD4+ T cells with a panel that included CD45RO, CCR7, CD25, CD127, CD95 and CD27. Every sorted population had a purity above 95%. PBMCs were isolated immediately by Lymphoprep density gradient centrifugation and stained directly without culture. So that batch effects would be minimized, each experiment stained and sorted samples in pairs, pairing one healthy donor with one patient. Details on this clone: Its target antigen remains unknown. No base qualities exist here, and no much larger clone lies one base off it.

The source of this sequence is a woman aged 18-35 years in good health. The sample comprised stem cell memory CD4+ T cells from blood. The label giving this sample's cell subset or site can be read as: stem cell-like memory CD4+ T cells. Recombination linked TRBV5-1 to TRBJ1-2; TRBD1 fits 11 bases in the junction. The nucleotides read TGCGCCAGCAGCCCCGCAATGGGACAGGGGGACTATGGCTACACCTTC. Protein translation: CASSPAMGQGDYGYTF.